The rows below give T cell receptor beta chains drawn from one sample of a study of blood T cell repertoires in COVID-19. This table comes from immunoSEQ multiplex PCR, and its TCRdb copy is limited to in-frame clones, with some not included. The profile shows some 310,000 clones, 90% of them singletons. The sample was peripheral blood. The receptors come from a woman between 25 and 40 years old with COVID-19, enrolled during active disease. The CDR3 runs from the conserved cysteine through the conserved F or W. A D gene is named only where the DNA matches it firmly. Expanded clones are given a class, and other clones once, few, many or no size at all.

d_call	j_call	clone_size	v_call	cdr3_nt	cdr3_aa
.	TRBJ2-3	.	TRBV2	TGTGCCAGCACCGGAAGGCGGTGGGGCACAGATACGCAGTATTTT	CASTGRRWGTDTQYF
.	TRBJ1-5	.	TRBV24-1	TGTGCCACCGGCCGGGGGGCCGGTCAGCCCCAGCATTTT	CATGRGAGQPQHF
.	TRBJ2-1	.	TRBV5-4	TGTGCCAGCAGCCGAGGCGGGGAGAACAATGAGCAGTTCTTC	CASSRGGENNEQFF
.	TRBJ1-1	.	TRBV14	TGTGCCAGCAGCCATCGGGTGATGAACACTGAAGCTTTCTTT	CASSHRVMNTEAFF
.	TRBJ2-5	.	TRBV18	TGTGCCAGCTCACCACTCACAGCGGCACTCACACAAGAGACCCAGTACTTC	CASSPLTAALTQETQYF
TRBD1	TRBJ2-1	.	TRBV5-4	TGTGCCAGCAGCTCCATTACAGGGGGGTACGGCAATGAGCAGTTCTTC	CASSSITGGYGNEQFF
.	TRBJ1-5	.	TRBV2	TGTGCCAGCAGTGGACAGATAAATCAGCCCCAGCATTTT	CASSGQINQPQHF
TRBD2	TRBJ2-3	.	TRBV5-1	TGCGCCAGCAGCTCAGGACTAGCGGGAGAAAAGGGAGATACGCAGTATTTT	CASSSGLAGEKGDTQYF
.	TRBJ1-5	.	TRBV2	TGTGCCAGCAGTGAGAGGATAAGCAATCAGCCCCAGCATTTT	CASSERISNQPQHF
TRBD2	TRBJ2-1	.	TRBV5-1	TGCGCCAGCAGCTTGGCTTACGGGGGAGGGTTCGATGAGCAGTTCTTC	CASSLAYGGGFDEQFF
TRBD1	TRBJ2-1	.	TRBV6-6	TGTGCCAGCAGTTACTCCCGACAGGGGGTTTACAATGAGCAGTTCTTC	CASSYSRQGVYNEQFF
TRBD2	TRBJ2-7	.	TRBV18	TGTGCCAGCTCACCACGAGTCGCGGGAGGAGGCGACGAGCAGTACTTC	CASSPRVAGGGDEQYF
.	TRBJ2-1	.	TRBV5-4	TGTGCCAGCAGCTTGTTTGTGGACTCGAACTACAATGAGCAGTTCTTC	CASSLFVDSNYNEQFF
.	TRBJ2-7	.	TRBV4-1	TGCGCCAGCAGCCAAGCGGAGCGGGCTCTAGGCTACGAGCAGTACTTC	CASSQAERALGYEQYF
.	TRBJ1-3	.	TRBV7-7	TGTGCCAGCAGCCCGGGAGCGGGAGGCACCATATATTTT	CASSPGAGGTIYF
.	TRBJ2-3	.	TRBV27	TGTGCCAGCAGTCACGGGAGATCCGGCACAGATACGCAGTATTTT	CASSHGRSGTDTQYF
TRBD1	TRBJ2-2	.	TRBV13	TGTGCCAGCAGTTCCGGGACAGGGTACACCGGGGAGCTGTTTTTT	CASSSGTGYTGELFF
.	TRBJ2-2	once	TRBV6-5	TGTGCCAGCAGCCAAACTTACCCCGGGGAGCTGTTTTTT	CASSQTYPGELFF
.	TRBJ1-1	.	TRBV19	TGTGCCAGTAGCCTTGACAGGATGAACACTGAAGCTTTCTTT	CASSLDRMNTEAFF
.	TRBJ1-2	.	TRBV2	TGTGCCAGCAGTGTTATGTCGGGTGGTTCATCTCGAGGCTACACCTTC	CASSVMSGGSSRGYTF
TRBD1	TRBJ1-1	.	TRBV12-3/TRBV12-4	TGTGCCAGCAGTCCCCGACAGGGTTGGGCTTTCTTT	CASSPRQGWAFF
.	TRBJ1-2	once	TRBV7-2	TGTGCCAGCAGCTTAGTTCCAGGGTTTATCGGCTACACCTTC	CASSLVPGFIGYTF
.	TRBJ2-7	.	TRBV5-5	TGTGCCAGCAGCTTGGGGCAGGGGCCAACCTACGAGCAGTACTTC	CASSLGQGPTYEQYF
TRBD1	TRBJ1-6	.	TRBV2	TGTGCCAGCAGGGACAGGTTCTATAATTCACCCCTCCACTTT	CASRDRFYNSPLHF
TRBD2	TRBJ2-2	.	TRBV6-5	TGTGCCAGCAAACCTAGCGGGTCTTGGACCGGGGAGCTGTTTTTT	CASKPSGSWTGELFF
.	TRBJ2-6	.	TRBV12-5	TGTGCTAGTGGTGATTGGGGAGCTGGGGCCAACGTCCTGACTTTC	CASGDWGAGANVLTF
.	TRBJ2-5	.	TRBV30	TGTGCCTGGGTGGCAGGGCCCCAAGAGACCCAGTACTTC	CAWVAGPQETQYF
TRBD1	TRBJ1-5	.	TRBV19	TGTGCCAGTAGTACGTCGACAGGGTCCAATCAGCCCCAGCATTTT	CASSTSTGSNQPQHF